The rows below give T cell receptor beta chains drawn from one sample of a study of blood T cell repertoires in COVID-19. Generated by immunoSEQ multiplex PCR, the TCRdb table keeps only in-frame clones and is missing some. This repertoire shows approximately 150,000 clones, 80% to 85% found once; its top ten account for 11%. Sequencing was performed on peripheral blood. Source of these receptors: a man in his 70s with active or convalescent COVID-19. Each CDR3 is given with its conserved first and last residue. The D gene is left open where the match is weak. The size field is filled for only some rows; it gives once, few, many or a size class.

v_gene	d_gene	j_gene	abundance	CDR3aa
TRBV11-3	-	TRBJ2-1	few	CASSLGPTGGNEQFF
TRBV25-1	-	TRBJ1-5	-	CASSVGRQPQHF
TRBV18	-	TRBJ2-2	few	CASSLTDTGELFF
TRBV6-5	TRBD1	TRBJ1-1	-	CASSRTGVPNTEAFF
TRBV5-6	TRBD1	TRBJ1-2	-	CASSLLDRGNYGYTF
TRBV18	TRBD1	TRBJ1-5	once	CASSPRPGQNYSNQPQHF
TRBV7-9	-	TRBJ1-1	-	CASSLEGLLNTEAFF
TRBV19	TRBD1	TRBJ1-3	-	CASSAPGQRNTIYF
TRBV7-2	-	TRBJ1-5	-	CASSLGQPGGIQPQHF
TRBV2	-	TRBJ1-6	-	CASGSQAAYNSPLHF
TRBV15	-	TRBJ2-1	-	CATSQNYNEQFF
TRBV4-3	-	TRBJ2-7	-	CASSQGLNSISYEQYF
TRBV18	TRBD1	TRBJ1-1	-	CASSPPAGGSGTEAFF
TRBV28	-	TRBJ1-2	few	CASSSPPGEGYTF
TRBV7-7	TRBD2	TRBJ2-5	-	CASSLGGGGAGGQETQYF
TRBV5-1	TRBD1	TRBJ1-2	-	CASSPGQASFYGYTF
TRBV18	TRBD2	TRBJ2-1	once	CASSPESGTSQFF
TRBV18	-	TRBJ1-2	-	CASSLNRQAANYGYTF
TRBV6-2/TRBV6-3	TRBD1	TRBJ2-7	-	CASSYSQGAYYEQYF
TRBV7-2	TRBD1	TRBJ1-2	once	CASSLSNRTGTYGYTF
TRBV3-1/TRBV3-2	TRBD1	TRBJ2-6	-	CASSPHRTGYGANVLTF
TRBV29-1	-	TRBJ1-1	-	CSVRTRGNTEAFF
TRBV18	-	TRBJ1-1	-	CASSPFRDTVGTEAFF
TRBV7-8	-	TRBJ2-7	-	CASSLAGRTYEQYF
TRBV7-9	-	TRBJ1-1	few	CASSLQGNTEAFF
TRBV7-2	TRBD1	TRBJ2-1	-	CASSFDRGSYEQFF
TRBV30	TRBD2	TRBJ2-7	-	CAWGEGFSYEQYF
TRBV5-1	TRBD2	TRBJ2-1	-	CASSLTSGRALSEQFF
TRBV19	-	TRBJ1-5	-	CASRRQNSNQPQHF
TRBV9	-	TRBJ1-6	-	CASSVDQGLNSPLHF
TRBV19	TRBD2	TRBJ2-1	-	CASSLGTSGRNEQFF
TRBV4-1	TRBD1	TRBJ2-7	-	CASSQKAIPGQGDAHEQYF
TRBV7-2	-	TRBJ2-1	-	CASSLGGGVAYNEQFF